This T cell receptor beta chain was captured in a study of metastatic and nonmetastatic thyroid tumors. Turning to the study itself: Repertoire data that came from the blood and tumor or nodule tissue of malignant and benign thyroid patients were compared.

TCRdb re-called clones via MiXCR from the PCR reads. The sample comprises tens of thousands of clones, about 30% of which are singletons, and around 5.4% rests with the top ten. All patients were untreated before thyroid surgery. This clone was seen ten or more times. V was clipped by 2 bases and J by 7 bases, with 14 bases between them. The CDR3 sequence is 13 residues long. Germline V CDR1 and CDR2: DFQATT, SNEGSKA (reference sequence). Sequencing was carried out using tumor tissue. V gene TRBV20-1 combines with J gene TRBJ1-1, with D unresolved. This TCR came from a female donor with papillary thyroid cancer or a benign thyroid nodule (not recorded which). Some clones in this sample may be carry-over from other donors' samples. The CDR3 DNA reads as TGCAGTGCTAGAAGGGAGCCCACCTTTGAAGCTTTCTTT. Translating gives CSARREPTFEAFF.